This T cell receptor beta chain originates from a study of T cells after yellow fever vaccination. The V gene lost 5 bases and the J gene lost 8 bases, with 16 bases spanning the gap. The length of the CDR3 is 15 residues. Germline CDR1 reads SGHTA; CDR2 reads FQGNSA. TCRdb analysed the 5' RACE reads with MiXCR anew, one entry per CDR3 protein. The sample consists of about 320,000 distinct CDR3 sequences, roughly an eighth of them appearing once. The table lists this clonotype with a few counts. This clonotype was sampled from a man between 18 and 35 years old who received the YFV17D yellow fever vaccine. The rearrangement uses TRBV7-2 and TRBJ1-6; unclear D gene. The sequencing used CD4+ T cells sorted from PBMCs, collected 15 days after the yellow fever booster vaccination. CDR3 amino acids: CASSPWAGTDSPLHF. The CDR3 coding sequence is TGTGCCAGCAGCCCTTGGGCGGGTACCGATTCACCCCTCCACTTT. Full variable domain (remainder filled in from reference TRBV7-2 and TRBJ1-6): GAGVSQSPSNKVTEKGKDVELRCDPISGHTALYWYRQSLGQGLEFLIYFQGNSAPDKSGLPSDRFSAERTGGSVSTLTIQRTQQEDSAVYLCASSPWAGTDSPLHFGNGTRLTVT.